This T cell receptor (beta chain) is from a study of blood T cell repertoires in COVID-19. The CDR3 extends over 15 amino acids. Losses at the gene ends were 3 bases for V and 6 bases for J; bases not matched to a gene: 5. From germline, CDR1 is KGHDR and CDR2 SFDVKD. Assay: immunoSEQ multiplex PCR; the TCRdb copy retains only in-frame clones and omits some. Among about 280,000 clones listed, approximately 88% were seen once. Sequenced material: PBMCs or T cells enriched from blood (not recorded which). This rearrangement joins TRBV24-1 to TRBJ1-5, with TRBD1 identical over 9 bases. The TCR sequence derives from a woman aged 35 to 49 who had recovered from COVID-19. CDR3 loop: CATSDPGQGVQPQHF. In DNA, the CDR3 is TGTGCCACCAGTGATCCGGGACAGGGCGTTCAGCCCCAGCATTTT.